This is a list of T cell receptor beta chains from one sample in a study of T cell repertoires in cytomegalovirus infection. A single record per CDR3 protein comes from TCRdb applying MiXCR to the reads. The sample includes 400,000 or so distinct CDR3 sequences, less than 20% of them seen just once. Sequencing was done on a sample of PBMCs. All receptors derive from a human donor in good health (CMV status not recorded). Some clones in this sample may be carry-over from other donors' samples. CDR3s include the opening cysteine and the closing phenylalanine or tryptophan. D genes are given only for firm matches. Not every row has a clone size; where given, it reads once, few, many or a size class.

clone size	D gene	V gene	J gene	CDR3 protein	CDR3 DNA
.	.	TRBV7-2	TRBJ1-6	CASSLGGVYNSPLHF	TGTGCCAGCAGCTTAGGGGGAGTTTATAATTCACCCCTCCACTTT
.	TRBD1	TRBV2	TRBJ1-1	CASAPQGTVNTEAFF	TGTGCCAGCGCCCCCCAAGGGACAGTGAACACTGAAGCTTTCTTT
.	.	TRBV7-6	TRBJ1-4	CASTAGGTGEKLFF	TGTGCCAGCACCGCGGGGGGGACCGGGGAAAAACTGTTTTTT
many	.	TRBV4-1	TRBJ1-5	CASSRESNQPQHF	TGCGCCAGCAGCCGGGAAAGTAATCAGCCCCAGCATTTT
few	TRBD2	TRBV7-2	TRBJ2-5	CASSLVGGRRETQYF	TGTGCCAGCAGCTTAGTTGGCGGGAGAAGGGAGACCCAGTACTTC
many	TRBD1	TRBV10-3	TRBJ1-1	CAAMTGVSSGNTEAFF	TGTGCCGCAATGACAGGGGTTTCGTCGGGGAACACTGAAGCTTTCTTT
.	.	TRBV7-2	TRBJ2-3	CASSLGTFHTDTQYF	TGTGCCAGCAGCTTGGGGACGTTCCACACAGATACGCAGTATTTT
many	TRBD2	TRBV7-6	TRBJ2-7	CASSLAGAGYEQYF	TGTGCCAGCAGTCTAGCGGGAGCTGGGTACGAGCAGTACTTC
.	.	TRBV12-3/TRBV12-4	TRBJ2-3	CASSLSGLAGDTQYF	TGTGCCAGCAGTTTATCGGGGCTGGCAGGGGATACGCAGTATTTT
few	.	TRBV6-5	TRBJ2-7	CASRAGDYEQYF	TGTGCCAGCAGGGCAGGGGACTACGAGCAGTACTTC
.	TRBD1	TRBV6-6	TRBJ2-7	CASSYPPRQGVTYEQYF	TGTGCCAGCAGTTACCCCCCCCGACAGGGTGTCACCTACGAGCAGTACTTC
few	.	TRBV6-2/TRBV6-3	TRBJ2-4	CASSFRNYGQGKNIQYF	TGTGCCAGCAGTTTTCGTAACTATGGCCAGGGGAAAAACATTCAGTACTTC
.	.	TRBV10-2	TRBJ2-5	CASSRGLGGETQYF	TGCGCCAGCAGTCGGGGGCTAGGCGGAGAGACCCAGTACTTC
.	.	TRBV20-1	TRBJ1-5	CSASVGYSNQPQHF	TGCAGTGCTAGTGTGGGGTATAGCAATCAGCCCCAGCATTTT
few	.	TRBV7-6	TRBJ2-1	CASSLDPGNEQFF	TGTGCCAGCAGCTTAGACCCGGGCAATGAGCAGTTCTTC
.	.	TRBV2	TRBJ2-1	CASVGSRNYNEQFF	TGTGCCAGCGTCGGGAGTAGAAACTACAATGAGCAGTTCTTC
.	TRBD2	TRBV11-2	TRBJ2-7	CASSLVAPLAGDDEQYF	TGTGCCAGCAGCTTAGTAGCGCCACTAGCGGGAGACGACGAGCAGTACTTC
many	.	TRBV7-9	TRBJ2-3	CASSFRDLGTQYF	TGTGCCAGCAGCTTCCGCGACCTTGGTACGCAGTATTTT
many	.	TRBV7-9	TRBJ2-3	CASSLFLDFYTDTQYF	TGTGCCAGCAGCTTATTTCTAGACTTCTACACAGATACGCAGTATTTT
.	.	TRBV5-4	TRBJ1-5	CASSLGAANQPQHF	TGTGCCAGCAGCTTGGGGGCGGCCAATCAGCCCCAGCATTTT
many	.	TRBV7-9	TRBJ2-2	CASSLSTAGTGELFF	TGTGCCAGCAGCTTATCGACTGCTGGGACCGGGGAGCTGTTTTTT
many	.	TRBV7-2	TRBJ2-7	CASSPDLGQDEQYF	TGTGCCAGCAGCCCCGACCTGGGGCAAGACGAGCAGTACTTC
many	.	TRBV7-2	TRBJ1-5	CASSLGYLDQHF	TGTGCCAGCAGCTTAGGATATCTGGACCAGCATTTT
many	TRBD1	TRBV7-2	TRBJ1-4	CASTLDRGGEKLFF	TGTGCCAGCACCCTGGACAGGGGGGGTGAAAAACTGTTTTTT
.	.	TRBV11-3	TRBJ1-1	CASSKTAKNTEAFF	TGTGCCAGCAGTAAGACAGCCAAGAACACTGAAGCTTTCTTT
.	TRBD1	TRBV6-5	TRBJ1-6	CASSYARDSPTRGSYNSPLHF	TGTGCCAGCAGTTACGCCAGGGACAGTCCAACACGGGGCTCCTATAATTCACCCCTCCACTTT
few	.	TRBV3-1	TRBJ2-5	CASSQDEGLLGETQYF	TGTGCCAGCAGCCAAGATGAGGGACTCCTTGGGGAGACCCAGTACTTC